This TCR beta chain was identified in a study of CD4 T cells in relation to SARS-CoV-2 and coronaviruses. Study-wide background: PBMCs were cultured with antigen for less than twelve days before TCR beta sequencing. The HLA restriction of the shared crossreactive spike epitopes was mapped. No peptide or an HIV-1 Nef peptide pool served as negative control.

Generated by immunoSEQ multiplex PCR, the TCRdb table keeps only in-frame clones and is missing some. The top ten hold approximately 14% of the sample, which has tens of thousands of clones, more than 75% seen once. Unexposed donor CD4+ T cells date from about 2011-2019, before the COVID-19 pandemic. After approximately 10 days of culture, CD4+ T cells were isolated. Trimming took off 4 bases at V and 4 bases at J, with 10 bases between the two ends. Germline lookup yields CDR1 LNHDA and CDR2 SQIVND (reference sequence). There are 13 residues in the CDR3. This clone was seen a few times. The antigen is undetermined.

The chain is built from TRBV19 and TRBJ1-2, with D possibly TRBD1 on 6 matching bases. Sequencing was performed on CD4+ T cells from PBMCs, cultured in vitro. This TCR came from a human donor in good health. The CDR3 reads CASSTGDIYGYTF. For the CDR3, the DNA is TGTGCCAGTAGTACGGGGGACATCTATGGCTACACCTTC.